A single sample is the source of the 17 T cell receptor beta chains below, sequenced in a study of radiotherapy plus CTLA-4 blockade in lung cancer. Some clones are missing from TCRdb's copy, which holds only in-frame ones; the method was immunoSEQ multiplex PCR. The sample has 85,000 to 100,000 clones; more than 75% are singletons. This specimen was peripheral blood, taken from a patient treated with radiotherapy plus ipilimumab. These receptors all stem from a human donor with non-small cell lung cancer that progressed on radiotherapy plus ipilimumab.

This clone has only one observation. The chain combines TRBV2 with TRBJ2-3; perhaps TRBD2 as D (6 bases). The germline gives CDR1 SNHLY, CDR2 FYNNEI. V was trimmed by 6 bases and J by 1 base, leaving 14 bases between them. The CDR3 totals 15 residues. CDR3 region: CASRPATGGTDTQYF. Written as DNA, the CDR3 is TGTGCCAGCAGGCCAGCGACGGGAGGCACAGATACGCAGTATTTT.

This clone turned up a few times. This chain uses TRBV19 with TRBJ1-5, with D possibly TRBD1 on 6 matching bases. CDR1 is LNHDA and CDR2 is SQIVND in the germline V gene (reference sequence). CDR3 size: 14 residues. Trimming removed 7 bases from V and 0 bases from J, with 10 bases in between. CDR3 amino acids: CASNQGYSNQPQHF. The DNA of the CDR3 is TGTGCCAGTAACCAGGGGTATAGCAATCAGCCCCAGCATTTT. Filled out from reference TRBV19 and TRBJ1-5, the complete variable domain reads DGGITQSPKYLFRKEGQNVTLSCEQNLNHDAMYWYRQDPGQGLRLIYYSQIVNDFQKGDIAEGYSVSREKKESFPLTVTSAQKNPTAFYLCASNQGYSNQPQHFGDGTRLSIL.

The chain recombines TRBV5-1 with TRBJ1-4; 11 bases fit TRBD1. Trimming removed 4 bases from V and 8 bases from J; junction bases left unmatched: 4. Per the germline V gene, CDR1 is SGHRS and CDR2 is YFSETQ. The CDR3 has 14 residues. CDR3 nucleotides: TGCGCCAGCAGCCTGGGGACAGGGGGAGAAAAACTGTTTTTT. Its translation is CASSLGTGGEKLFF.

The gene calls are TRBV9 and TRBJ1-2; 10 bases fit TRBD1. Germline V CDR1 and CDR2: SGDLS, YYNGEE. This CDR3 is 17 amino acids long. V lost 2 bases and J lost 7; bases outside the gene matches: 14. CDR3 nucleotide sequence: TGTGCCAGCAGCGTCGGCCTGTCCGGGACAGGGGCTTCTGGCTACACCTTC. This sequence encodes CASSVGLSGTGASGYTF.

The chain employs TRBV12-5 and TRBJ1-5; 10 bases are shared with TRBD1. The V and J ends lost 0 bases and 7 bases, in that order; junction bases with no gene match: 15. CDR1 is LGHNT and CDR2 is FRNRAP in the germline V gene. The CDR3 covers 19 residues. CDR3 coding DNA: TGTGCTAGTGGTTTGGTACTGGGTACCGGGACAGGGGTAGGCCAGCCCCAGCATTTT. Translating gives CASGLVLGTGTGVGQPQHF. The variable domain in full, with the rest retrieved from reference TRBV12-5 and TRBJ1-5, is DARVTQTPRHKVTEMGQEVTMRCQPILGHNTVFWYRQTMMQGLELLAYFRNRAPLDDSGMPKDRFSAEMPDATLATLKIQPSEPRDSAVYFCASGLVLGTGTGVGQPQHFGDGTRLSIL.

The V and J genes are TRBV5-4 and TRBJ2-7, with 10 bases matching TRBD1. The J segment lost 5 bases and the V segment lost 0 bases, leaving 5 bases of the junction unmatched. Germline CDR1 is SGHNT and CDR2 is YYREEE (reference sequence). The CDR3 length is 15 residues. Here the CDR3 reads CASSLEGTGDHEQYF. In nucleotides, the CDR3 is TGTGCCAGCAGCTTGGAAGGGACAGGGGACCACGAGCAGTACTTC.

V and J are TRBV28 and TRBJ2-7; D is unresolved. The CDR3 runs 14 residues. V was shortened by 5 bases and J by 0 bases, with 11 bases between the two germline ends. Germline assignment: CDR1 MDHEN and CDR2 SYDVKM. Here the CDR3 DNA reads TGTGCCAGCAGTCCGGACCTGAGCTCCTACGAGCAGTACTTC. Residues: CASSPDLSSYEQYF.

DNA for the CDR3: TGTGCCAGCAGCATAAGAAGGACAGGGCGCTCCCTATGTAATTCACCCCTCCACTTT. It specifies CASSIRRTGRSLCNSPLHF. V is TRBV7-3 and J is TRBJ1-6, with TRBD1 identical over 8 bases. This CDR3 has 19 residues. With 5 bases clipped from V and 6 bases from J, the junction kept 18 bases outside the gene matches. Germline CDR1 is SGHTA and CDR2 is FQGTGA.

The rearrangement uses TRBV19 and TRBJ2-5; no clear D gene. The CDR3 has 13 residues. Trimming took off 1 base at V and 3 bases at J, with 6 bases between the two ends. The V gene's germline CDR1 is LNHDA and CDR2 SQIVND (reference sequence). Here the CDR3 DNA reads TGTGCCAGTAGTATAGGCGGAGAAGAGACCCAGTACTTC. Amino acids: CASSIGGEETQYF. The whole variable domain, remainder taken from reference TRBV19 and TRBJ2-5, is DGGITQSPKYLFRKEGQNVTLSCEQNLNHDAMYWYRQDPGQGLRLIYYSQIVNDFQKGDIAEGYSVSREKKESFPLTVTSAQKNPTAFYLCASSIGGEETQYFGPGTRLLVL.

The chain couples TRBV29-1 to TRBJ1-2; 7 bases fit TRBD1. This CDR3 is built from 13 residues. CDR1 and CDR2 (germline): SQVTM, ANQGSEA. The ends lost 3 bases at V and 3 bases at J; junction bases unmatched: 4. CDR3 region: CSVDTTGDYGYTF. Here the CDR3 DNA reads TGCAGCGTTGACACCACAGGGGACTATGGCTACACCTTC. Using reference TRBV29-1 and TRBJ1-2 for the parts outside the CDR3, the full variable domain is SAVISQKPSRDICQRGTSLTIQCQVDSQVTMMFWYRQQPGQSLTLIATANQGSEATYESGFVIDKFPISRPNLTFSTLTVSNMSPEDSSIYLCSVDTTGDYGYTFGSGTRLTVV.

The V gene is TRBV4-2, the J gene TRBJ1-1; D gene ambiguous. V was trimmed by 0 bases and J by 10 bases, leaving 15 bases between them. The germline gives CDR1 LGHNA, CDR2 YNFKEQ. This CDR3 has 14 amino acids. Written as DNA, the CDR3 is TGTGCCAGCAGCCAAGAGGGTGCGGGGTATGGAGCTTTCTTT. Translated: CASSQEGAGYGAFF.

This chain uses TRBV5-4 with TRBJ2-7, with D hard to call. The CDR3 is 12 residues long. Germline V gene lookup returns CDR1 SGHNT and CDR2 YYREEE (reference sequence). V lost 2 bases to trimming and J lost 4 bases, with 7 bases between them. The CDR3 nucleotides read TGTGCCAGCAGCTTTAAATCTTACGAGCAGTACTTC. Amino acids: CASSFKSYEQYF.

The chain carries TRBV7-9 and TRBJ2-7; D is undetermined. This CDR3 is 13 amino acids long. The V end was cut by 5 bases, the J end by 8 bases, with 16 bases between. CDR1 and CDR2 (germline): SEHNR, FQNEAQ (reference sequence). DNA for the CDR3: TGTGCCAGCAGCCGCCACGTACCGTCGAAGCAGTACTTC. It specifies CASSRHVPSKQYF.

The chain links TRBV18 to TRBJ2-7; D gene uncertain. The CDR3 contains 15 residues. V shed 3 bases and J shed 6 bases, with 18 bases lying between them. Germline V lookup: CDR1 KGHSH, CDR2 LQKENI. The CDR3 region is CASSPAAYGSSEQYF. The CDR3 DNA reads as TGTGCCAGCTCACCGGCAGCCTATGGTTCGTCCGAGCAGTACTTC.

This sequence joins TRBV20-1 and TRBJ1-5; weak D call: TRBD1 (6 bases). V gave up 5 bases and J gave up 5 bases, with 7 bases separating them. CDR1 and CDR2 from the germline V gene are DFQATT and SNEGSKA (reference sequence). The CDR3 sequence is 11 residues long. The DNA of the CDR3 is TGCAGTGCTGCAGGGGATCAGCCCCAGCATTTT. Translation gives CSAAGDQPQHF.

The rearrangement joins TRBV9 to TRBJ2-7, with 11 bases fitting TRBD2. The V gene end was trimmed by 0 bases and the J gene end by 0 bases; junction bases not matched to a gene: 11. The CDR3 spans 19 residues. Germline V gene lookup returns CDR1 SGDLS and CDR2 YYNGEE. CDR3 DNA: TGTGCCAGCAGCGTAGGGGGAGTAGCGGGAGGGTCTGTCTCCTACGAGCAGTACTTC. Protein: CASSVGGVAGGSVSYEQYF.

The J gene is TRBJ2-7, the V gene TRBV5-1; 13 bases map to TRBD2. The CDR3 runs to 15 residues. J was trimmed by 4 bases and V by 0 bases; bases with no gene match: 1. Germline loops: CDR1 SGHRS, CDR2 YFSETQ. CDR3 in DNA: TGCGCCAGCAGCTTGGGGGGACTAGCGGGATACGAGCAGTACTTC. It yields the protein CASSLGGLAGYEQYF. The full variable domain, completed using reference TRBV5-1 and TRBJ2-7, is KAGVTQTPRYLIKTRGQQVTLSCSPISGHRSVSWYQQTPGQGLQFLFEYFSETQRNKGNFPGRFSGRQFSNSRSEMNVSTLELGDSALYLCASSLGGLAGYEQYFGPGTRLTVT.